This T cell receptor beta chain originates from a study of blood T cell repertoires in COVID-19. Study in general: From the United States, Italy and Spain came samples of acute and convalescent COVID-19.

Methods used by the authors: Reference gene primer amplification gave estimated nucleated cell counts. TCRdb's table, derived via immunoSEQ multiplex PCR, lists solely in-frame clones and lacks some. The V and J calls and clone size come from that table; D and trimming were worked out from the DNA. This table holds approximately 72,000 clones, approximately 87% found once. CDR3 length equals 15 residues. Germline V gene lookup returns CDR1 KGHSH and CDR2 LQKENI. V was trimmed by 2 bases and J by 2 bases, leaving 12 bases between them. V and J are TRBV18 and TRBJ1-1, with D possibly matching TRBD1 (5 bases). The sequence came from a woman over 75 with acute or convalescent COVID-19. The sequenced material came from peripheral blood. CDR3 in DNA: TGTGCCAGCTCACCAAGGCGAGACAGAAACACTGAAGCTTTCTTT. Its protein product is CASSPRRDRNTEAFF.